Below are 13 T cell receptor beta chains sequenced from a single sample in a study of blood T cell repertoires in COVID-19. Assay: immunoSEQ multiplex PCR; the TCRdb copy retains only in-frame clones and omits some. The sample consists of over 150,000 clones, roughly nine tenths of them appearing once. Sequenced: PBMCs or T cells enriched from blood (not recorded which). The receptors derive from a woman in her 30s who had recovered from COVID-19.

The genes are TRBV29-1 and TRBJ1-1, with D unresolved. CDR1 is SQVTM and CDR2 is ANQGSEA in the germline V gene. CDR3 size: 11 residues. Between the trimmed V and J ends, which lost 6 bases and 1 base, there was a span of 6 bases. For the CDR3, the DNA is TGCAGCGTCCTAGCGAACACTGAAGCTTTCTTT. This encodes CSVLANTEAFF.

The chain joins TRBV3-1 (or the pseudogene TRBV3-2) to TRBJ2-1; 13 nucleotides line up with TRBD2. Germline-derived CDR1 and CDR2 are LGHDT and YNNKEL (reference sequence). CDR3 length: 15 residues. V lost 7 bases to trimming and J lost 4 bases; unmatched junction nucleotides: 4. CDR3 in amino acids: CASTGTSGDYNEQFF. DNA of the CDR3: TGTGCCAGCACCGGGACTAGCGGGGATTACAATGAGCAGTTCTTC.

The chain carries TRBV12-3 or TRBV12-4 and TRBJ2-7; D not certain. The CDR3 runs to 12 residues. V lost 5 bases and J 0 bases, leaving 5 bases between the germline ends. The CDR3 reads CASSPSSYEQYF. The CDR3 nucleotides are TGTGCCAGCAGTCCGTCCTCCTACGAGCAGTACTTC.

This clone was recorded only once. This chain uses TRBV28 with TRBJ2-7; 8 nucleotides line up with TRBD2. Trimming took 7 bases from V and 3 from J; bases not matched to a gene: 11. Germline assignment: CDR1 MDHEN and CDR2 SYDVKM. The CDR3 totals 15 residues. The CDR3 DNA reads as TGTGCCAGCACCCTATCGGGACTAGGGAGCTACGAGCAGTACTTC. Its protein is CASTLSGLGSYEQYF.

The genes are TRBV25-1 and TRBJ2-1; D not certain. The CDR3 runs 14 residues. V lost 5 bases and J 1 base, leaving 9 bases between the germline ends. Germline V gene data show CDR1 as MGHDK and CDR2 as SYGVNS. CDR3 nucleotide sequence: TGTGCCAGCAGTTTTGCGCAATCCTACAATGAGCAGTTCTTC. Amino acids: CASSFAQSYNEQFF. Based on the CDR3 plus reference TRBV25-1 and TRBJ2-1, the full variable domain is EADIYQTPRYLVIGTGKKITLECSQTMGHDKMYWYQQDPGMELHLIHYSYGVNSTEKGDLSSESTVSRIRTEHFPLTLESARPSHTSQYLCASSFAQSYNEQFFGPGTRLTVL.

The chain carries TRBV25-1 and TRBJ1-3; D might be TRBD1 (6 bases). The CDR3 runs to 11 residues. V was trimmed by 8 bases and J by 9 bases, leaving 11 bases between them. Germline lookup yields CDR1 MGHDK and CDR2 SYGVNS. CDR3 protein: CASALGGTIYF. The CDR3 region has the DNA TGTGCCAGCGCCCTAGGGGGCACCATATATTTT.

CDR3 bases: TGTGCCAGCAGTTACTCGAGGGAGTATGGCTACACCTTC. Protein sequence: CASSYSREYGYTF. This chain links TRBV6-2 or TRBV6-3 with TRBJ1-2, with D unresolved. This CDR3 is 13 amino acids long. With 0 bases removed from V and 5 bases from J, the gap between germline ends came to 7 bases. CDR1 and CDR2 from the germline V gene are MNHEY and SVGEGT.

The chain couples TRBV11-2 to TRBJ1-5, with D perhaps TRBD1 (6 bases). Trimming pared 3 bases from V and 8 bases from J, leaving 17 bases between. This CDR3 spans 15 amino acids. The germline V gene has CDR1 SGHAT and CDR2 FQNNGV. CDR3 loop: CASSFDTGILEPQHF. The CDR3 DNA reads TGTGCCAGCAGCTTTGACACAGGGATATTGGAGCCCCAGCATTTT.

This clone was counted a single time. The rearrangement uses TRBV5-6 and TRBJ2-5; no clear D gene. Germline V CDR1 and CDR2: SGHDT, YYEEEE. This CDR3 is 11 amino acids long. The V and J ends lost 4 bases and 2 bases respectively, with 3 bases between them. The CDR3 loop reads CASSVQETQYF. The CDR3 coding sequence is TGTGCCAGCAGCGTACAAGAGACCCAGTACTTC.

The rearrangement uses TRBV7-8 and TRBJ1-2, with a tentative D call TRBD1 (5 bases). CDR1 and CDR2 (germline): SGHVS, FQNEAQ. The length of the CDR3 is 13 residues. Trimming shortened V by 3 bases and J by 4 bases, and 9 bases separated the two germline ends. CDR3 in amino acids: CASSLGGGYGYTF. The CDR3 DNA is TGTGCCAGCAGCTTGGGGGGAGGCTATGGCTACACCTTC.

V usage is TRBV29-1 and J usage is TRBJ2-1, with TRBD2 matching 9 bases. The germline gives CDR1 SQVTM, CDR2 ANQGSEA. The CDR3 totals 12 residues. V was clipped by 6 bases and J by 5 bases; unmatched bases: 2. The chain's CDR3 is CSVGLADNEQFF. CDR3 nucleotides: TGCAGCGTGGGACTAGCCGACAATGAGCAGTTCTTC.

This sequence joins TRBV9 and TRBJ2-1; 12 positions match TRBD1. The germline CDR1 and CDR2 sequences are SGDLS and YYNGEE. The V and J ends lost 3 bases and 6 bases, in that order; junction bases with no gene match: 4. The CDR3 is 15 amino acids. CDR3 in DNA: TGTGCCAGCAGCGAGGGACAGGGGGCCGGCAATGAGCAGTTCTTC. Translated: CASSEGQGAGNEQFF.

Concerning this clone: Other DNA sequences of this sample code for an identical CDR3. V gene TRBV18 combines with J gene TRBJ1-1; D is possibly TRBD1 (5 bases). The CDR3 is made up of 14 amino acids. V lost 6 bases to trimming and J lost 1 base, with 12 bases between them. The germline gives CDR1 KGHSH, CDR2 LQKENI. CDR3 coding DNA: TGTGCCAGCTCCCCCAGCCAGGGGAACACTGAAGCTTTCTTT. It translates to CASSPSQGNTEAFF.